This T cell receptor beta chain was identified during a study of cytotoxic CD8 clonotypes in ibrutinib-treated CLL. At the level of the study: Of the patients, 11 were relapsed/refractory, under 16 treatment-naive and roughly 17 IGHV unmutated.

Study results and limitations: Researchers report that baseline clonality outpaced age-matched healthy donors and tracked circulating CD8+ T-cell counts.

Deep sequencing aimed at 1 in 200,000 to 1 in 1 million T cells' resolution. Using immunoSEQ multiplex PCR, the repertoire was profiled, and TCRdb retains in-frame clones only, with some absent. The table includes roughly 180,000 clones, more than 80% detected once. A word on this clone: Its antigen is still unknown.

Cryopreserved PBMCs were the source of around 2 micrograms of genomic DNA, which went to TCR beta libraries. The CDR3 is 15 amino acids. Germline CDR1 is SGHTA and CDR2 is FQGNSA. Trimming removed 1 base from V and 4 bases from J; junction bases left unmatched: 5. V and J are TRBV7-2 and TRBJ2-7; 9 positions match TRBD2. This receptor was obtained from a human donor with chronic lymphocytic leukemia. The specimen comprised PBMCs, sampled after 24 months of ibrutinib treatment. CDR3 loop: CASSLEGLAPYEQYF. The CDR3 nucleotides are TGTGCCAGCAGCTTAGAGGGACTAGCTCCGTACGAGCAGTACTTC.